The clone carrying this T cell receptor beta chain was recorded at least ten times. Its specificity is not known. TCRdb itself ran the multiplex PCR reads through MiXCR, one entry per CDR3 protein. Among over 100,000 distinct CDR3 sequences, 20% to 25% were seen once, and the ten largest hold roughly 2.8%. This sample was taken from a study of breast tumors, draining lymph nodes, adjacent tissues. Whole-study results and caveats: Data fit most tumor T cells coming from lymph node, expanding in tumor. Tumor and nontumor repertoires were significantly more similar in luminal-like than in basal-like breast cancer. Tumor repertoires ranked between lymph nodes and nontumor tissue in diversity, with V and J gene preferences.

Germline CDR1 reads SNHLY; CDR2 reads FYNNEI. The CDR3 is 14 residues long. V gave up 4 bases and J gave up 3 bases, with 12 bases separating them. Breast cancer patients provided tissue from their axillary draining lymph nodes. The clonotype comes from a female donor with breast cancer. Some clones in this sample may be carry-over from other donors' samples. The chain uses TRBV2 and TRBJ2-5, with D maybe TRBD2 (7 bases). Sequenced sample: axillary lymph node tissue. Here the CDR3 reads CASSGGGGEETQYF. The CDR3 DNA reads as TGTGCCAGCAGTGGGGGGGGCGGAGAAGAGACCCAGTACTTC.